Below, 4 T cell receptor beta chains from the same sample are listed, as sequenced in a study of blood T cell repertoires in COVID-19. Measured with immunoSEQ multiplex PCR; TCRdb has only the in-frame clones, and not every one. The table shows 48,000 or so clones, with over 75% occurring only once. Sequences were obtained from peripheral blood. The receptors were gathered from a woman of 80 years or more with COVID-19, enrolled during active disease.

The rearrangement links TRBV7-9 to TRBJ1-2; D is undetermined. Trimming left V 5 bases short and J 0 bases short, with 7 bases between. The CDR3 runs 13 residues. Germline assignment: CDR1 SEHNR and CDR2 FQNEAQ (reference sequence). The CDR3 DNA reads as TGTGCCAGCAGCGAAGCCACTAACTATGGCTACACCTTC. Encoded protein: CASSEATNYGYTF.

This chain's CDR3 is CASSSQGNEQFF. In nucleotides, the CDR3 is TGTGCCAGCAGCTCACAGGGAAATGAGCAGTTCTTC. The chain couples TRBV7-9 to TRBJ2-1; the D gene is possibly TRBD1 (6 bases). From germline, CDR1 is SEHNR and CDR2 FQNEAQ (reference sequence). V was trimmed by 4 bases and J by 7 bases, leaving 8 bases between them. The length of the CDR3 is 12 residues.

This clone was counted between two and nine times. V is TRBV7-2 and J is TRBJ2-7, with TRBD2 identical over 8 bases. V dropped 1 base and J dropped 7; count of bases not matched to a gene: 6. Germline loops: CDR1 SGHTA, CDR2 FQGNSA. The CDR3 has 14 residues. In DNA, the CDR3 is TGTGCCAGCAGCTTAGGAGCGGGAGAGTTTGAGCAGTACTTC. Protein sequence: CASSLGAGEFEQYF. The full variable domain, rest sourced from reference TRBV7-2 and TRBJ2-7, is GAGVSQSPSNKVTEKGKDVELRCDPISGHTALYWYRQSLGQGLEFLIYFQGNSAPDKSGLPSDRFSAERTGGSVSTLTIQRTQQEDSAVYLCASSLGAGEFEQYFGPGTRLTVT.

V gene TRBV7-9 combines with J gene TRBJ2-1; 13 bases match TRBD2. The V segment lost 6 bases and the J segment 7 bases; nucleotides outside the gene matches: 9. Looked up from germline, CDR1 is SEHNR and CDR2 is FQNEAQ (reference sequence). This CDR3 contains 16 residues. CDR3 residues: CASSKGLAGRRNEQFF. In nucleotides, the CDR3 is TGTGCCAGCAGTAAGGGACTAGCGGGAAGGCGGAATGAGCAGTTCTTC.